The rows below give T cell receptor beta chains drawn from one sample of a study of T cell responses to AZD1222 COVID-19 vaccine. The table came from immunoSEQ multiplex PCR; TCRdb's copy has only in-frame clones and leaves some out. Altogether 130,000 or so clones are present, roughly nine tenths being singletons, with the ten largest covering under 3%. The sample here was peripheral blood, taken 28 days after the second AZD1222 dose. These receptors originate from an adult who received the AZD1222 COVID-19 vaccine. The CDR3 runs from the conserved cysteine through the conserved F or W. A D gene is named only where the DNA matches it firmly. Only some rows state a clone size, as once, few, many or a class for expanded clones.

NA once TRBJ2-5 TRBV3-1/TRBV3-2 CASSQGGETQYF TGTGCCAGCAGCCAGGGGGGAGAGACCCAGTACTTC
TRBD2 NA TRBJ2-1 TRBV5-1 CASSRKGSGGSNINSYNEQFF TGCGCCAGCAGCCGAAAAGGAAGCGGGGGGTCCAACATAAACTCCTACAATGAGCAGTTCTTC
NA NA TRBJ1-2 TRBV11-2 CASSPLRGRTYGYTF TGTGCCAGCAGCCCCCTCCGGGGCAGGACCTATGGCTACACCTTC
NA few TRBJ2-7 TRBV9 CASSPTTRGRGWTYEQYF TGTGCCAGCAGTCCCACTACGAGGGGACGGGGGTGGACCTACGAGCAGTACTTC
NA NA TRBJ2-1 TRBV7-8 CASSLVGGAASEQFF TGTGCCAGCAGCTTAGTGGGGGGCGCGGCGAGTGAGCAGTTCTTC
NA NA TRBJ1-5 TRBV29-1 CSANGHSNQPQHF TGCAGCGCCAACGGACACAGCAATCAGCCCCAGCATTTT
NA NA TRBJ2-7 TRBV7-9 CASSLSGYEQYF TGTGCCAGCAGCTTATCGGGATACGAGCAGTACTTC
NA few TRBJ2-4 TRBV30 CAWSLCIQYF TGTGCCTGGTCCCTTTGCATTCAGTACTTC
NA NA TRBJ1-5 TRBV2 CASTPQGVSNQPQHF TGTGCCAGCACCCCCCAGGGAGTTAGCAATCAGCCCCAGCATTTT
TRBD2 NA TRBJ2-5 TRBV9 CASSVGIAGGETQYF TGTGCCAGCAGCGTAGGGATAGCGGGGGGGGAGACCCAGTACTTC
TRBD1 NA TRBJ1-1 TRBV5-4 CASSPGQGHTEAFF TGTGCCAGCAGCCCAGGACAGGGGCACACTGAAGCTTTCTTT
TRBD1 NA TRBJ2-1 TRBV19 CASSSRDRGNNEQFF TGTGCCAGTAGTTCCCGGGACAGGGGGAACAATGAGCAGTTCTTC
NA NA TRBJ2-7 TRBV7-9 CASRPSGGTGDHHEQYF TGTGCCAGCAGACCGAGCGGGGGGACAGGGGACCACCACGAGCAGTACTTC
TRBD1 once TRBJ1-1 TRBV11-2 CASSDVRQGGTEAFF TGTGCCAGCAGCGACGTCCGCCAGGGGGGCACTGAAGCTTTCTTT
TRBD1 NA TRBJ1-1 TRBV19 CASRDPQGARTEAFF TGTGCCAGTAGAGACCCCCAGGGGGCGCGTACTGAAGCTTTCTTT
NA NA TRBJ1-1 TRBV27 CASKDGNTEAFF TGTGCCAGCAAGGACGGAAACACTGAAGCTTTCTTT
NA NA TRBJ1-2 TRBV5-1 CASRPEVNYGYTF TGCGCCAGCAGACCTGAGGTTAACTATGGCTACACCTTC
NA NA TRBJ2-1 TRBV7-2 CASSPWGGPTIEQFF TGTGCCAGCAGCCCATGGGGGGGCCCTACTATAGAGCAGTTCTTC
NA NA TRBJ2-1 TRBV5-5 CASSAEGSYNEQFF TGTGCCAGCAGCGCTGAAGGCTCCTACAATGAGCAGTTCTTC
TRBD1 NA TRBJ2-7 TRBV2 CASTRDRGLYEQYF TGTGCCAGCACCCGGGACAGGGGGCTCTACGAGCAGTACTTC
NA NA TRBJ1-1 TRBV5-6 CASSLGFGTEAFF TGTGCCAGCAGCTTGGGTTTTGGGACTGAAGCTTTCTTT
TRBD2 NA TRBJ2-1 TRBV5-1 CASLDVRGGNEQFF TGCGCCAGTCTAGACGTTCGGGGGGGCAATGAGCAGTTCTTC
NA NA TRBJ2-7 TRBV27 CASSYQGKGYEQYF TGTGCCAGCAGTTATCAGGGAAAAGGGTACGAGCAGTACTTC
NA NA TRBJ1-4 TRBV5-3 CARSRGSPEKLFF TGTGCCAGAAGCCGGGGGAGCCCAGAAAAACTGTTTTTT
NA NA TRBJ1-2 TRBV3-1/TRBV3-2 CASSQDWGGKGGYTF TGTGCCAGCAGCCAAGATTGGGGGGGCAAGGGTGGCTACACCTTC
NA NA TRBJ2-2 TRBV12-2 CASRLTSGGANTGELFF TGTGCAAGTCGCCTAACTAGCGGGGGCGCGAACACCGGGGAGCTGTTTTTT
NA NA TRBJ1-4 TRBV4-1 CASSQEQGLGTNEKLFF TGCGCCAGCAGCCAAGAGCAGGGGTTGGGGACTAATGAAAAACTGTTTTTT
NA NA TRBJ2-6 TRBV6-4 CASSEGSGANVLTF TGTGCCAGCAGTGAAGGGTCCGGGGCCAACGTCCTGACTTTC
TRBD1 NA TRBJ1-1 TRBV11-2 CASSPPGQGARAEAFF TGTGCCAGCAGCCCACCGGGACAGGGGGCGAGGGCTGAAGCTTTCTTT
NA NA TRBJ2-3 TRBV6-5 CASSYHGLRYTDTQYF TGTGCCAGCAGTTACCACGGGCTTCGGTACACAGATACGCAGTATTTT
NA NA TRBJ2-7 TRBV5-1 CASSLEWSSYEQYF TGCGCCAGCAGCTTGGAATGGAGCTCCTACGAGCAGTACTTC
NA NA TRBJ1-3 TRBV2 CASSTAVENTIYF TGTGCCAGCAGCACAGCCGTGGAAAACACCATATATTTT
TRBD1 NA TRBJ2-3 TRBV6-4 CASSELSGTGTDTQYF TGTGCCAGCAGTGAATTATCCGGGACAGGGACAGATACGCAGTATTTT
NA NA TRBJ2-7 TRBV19 CASSIQTGYEQYF TGTGCCAGTAGTATACAGACAGGCTACGAGCAGTACTTC
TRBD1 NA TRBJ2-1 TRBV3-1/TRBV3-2 CASSPRTGKSEQFF TGTGCCAGCAGCCCCCGGACAGGGAAGAGTGAGCAGTTCTTC
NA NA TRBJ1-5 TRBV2 CASRAPTSGGNQPQHF TGTGCCAGCAGAGCCCCCACCTCGGGTGGCAATCAGCCCCAGCATTTT
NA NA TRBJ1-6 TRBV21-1 CASSFRRGADNSPLHF TGTGCCAGCAGCTTCCGGAGAGGGGCTGATAATTCACCCCTCCACTTT
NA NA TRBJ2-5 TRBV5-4 CASSPRGPRETQYF TGTGCCAGCAGCCCCAGGGGACCGCGGGAGACCCAGTACTTC
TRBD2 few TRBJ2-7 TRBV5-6 CASSSLAGGAYEQYF TGTGCCAGCAGCTCCCTAGCGGGCGGGGCATACGAGCAGTACTTC
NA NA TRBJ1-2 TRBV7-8 CASSSSGRSGYGYTF TGTGCCAGCAGTTCGAGCGGACGCTCGGGGTATGGCTACACCTTC
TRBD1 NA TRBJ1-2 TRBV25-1 CASGQDNYGYTF TGTGCCAGCGGACAGGATAACTATGGCTACACCTTC